A selection of T cell receptor beta chains follows, all from one sample in a study of identical twins. TCRdb re-analysed the 5' RACE reads in MiXCR, keeping a single row per CDR3 protein. Of about 690,000 distinct CDR3 sequences in the sample, 21% were seen once. The same data also contributed to another study, on T cells expressing NK-cell markers.

Material for sequencing was PBMCs. The origin of the receptors is a woman aged 18-29 years in good health. Both conserved end residues are trimmed from each CDR3. The order of the fields is V gene, J gene, CDR3 protein.

v_call: TRBV6-1; j_call: TRBJ2-3; cdr3_aa: ASSERGDLTDTQY
v_call: TRBV18; j_call: TRBJ2-7; cdr3_aa: ASSPGGLAGRRGAQY
v_call: TRBV7-9; j_call: TRBJ2-1; cdr3_aa: ASSFTGEGGGEQF
v_call: TRBV29-1; j_call: TRBJ2-1; cdr3_aa: SGSTYSYNEQF
v_call: TRBV20-1; j_call: TRBJ1-6; cdr3_aa: SARPGTGNSPLH
v_call: TRBV7-3; j_call: TRBJ2-1; cdr3_aa: ASSPRDRGRNEQF
v_call: TRBV6-1; j_call: TRBJ2-1; cdr3_aa: ASSLGGGMNEQF
v_call: TRBV12-3/TRBV12-4; j_call: TRBJ2-7; cdr3_aa: ASRRGEGSEQY
v_call: TRBV29-1; j_call: TRBJ1-1; cdr3_aa: SVEENTEAF
v_call: TRBV7-9; j_call: TRBJ2-7; cdr3_aa: ASNKQGSYEQY
v_call: TRBV12-3/TRBV12-4; j_call: TRBJ2-3; cdr3_aa: ASSFRGGGDTQY
v_call: TRBV20-1; j_call: TRBJ1-2; cdr3_aa: SGAFNYGYT
v_call: TRBV20-1; j_call: TRBJ2-1; cdr3_aa: SAEGPISNNEQF
v_call: TRBV9; j_call: TRBJ2-2; cdr3_aa: ASSVGTGNGELF
v_call: TRBV7-6; j_call: TRBJ2-5; cdr3_aa: ASSPISGETQY
v_call: TRBV10-3; j_call: TRBJ2-1; cdr3_aa: AIRSTSGEYNEQF
v_call: TRBV12-3/TRBV12-4; j_call: TRBJ1-2; cdr3_aa: ASSLGGKDYGYT
v_call: TRBV7-2; j_call: TRBJ2-5; cdr3_aa: ASSLVGWGGQY
v_call: TRBV5-1; j_call: TRBJ2-7; cdr3_aa: ASSPLAGGPGMQY
v_call: TRBV20-1; j_call: TRBJ2-1; cdr3_aa: SAAQGGEQF
v_call: TRBV7-2; j_call: TRBJ2-7; cdr3_aa: ASSFWGSHEQY
v_call: TRBV9; j_call: TRBJ2-3; cdr3_aa: ASSVGASGATDTQY
v_call: TRBV5-1; j_call: TRBJ1-2; cdr3_aa: ASSFWQSYGYT
v_call: TRBV15; j_call: TRBJ2-7; cdr3_aa: ATSRVRQGREQY
v_call: TRBV7-9; j_call: TRBJ2-4; cdr3_aa: ASSLDGNIQY
v_call: TRBV20-1; j_call: TRBJ2-1; cdr3_aa: SAPPGGSPYNEQF
v_call: TRBV5-1; j_call: TRBJ2-1; cdr3_aa: ASSLAPGVGNEQF
v_call: TRBV6-5; j_call: TRBJ2-3; cdr3_aa: ASSYSLGGEGTDTQY
v_call: TRBV10-3; j_call: TRBJ2-7; cdr3_aa: ATSGTGSYEQY
v_call: TRBV20-1; j_call: TRBJ2-1; cdr3_aa: SARDLQRLPKNEQF
v_call: TRBV27; j_call: TRBJ2-7; cdr3_aa: ASSLVRELDEQY
v_call: TRBV29-1; j_call: TRBJ1-2; cdr3_aa: SVPDSGYT
v_call: TRBV9; j_call: TRBJ2-3; cdr3_aa: ASSANLGGSTDTQY
v_call: TRBV18; j_call: TRBJ2-7; cdr3_aa: ASSLGPTGTYEQY
v_call: TRBV20-1; j_call: TRBJ1-2; cdr3_aa: SAWINYGYT
v_call: TRBV6-2/TRBV6-3; j_call: TRBJ2-7; cdr3_aa: ASSPRGQGATYEQY
v_call: TRBV7-2; j_call: TRBJ2-7; cdr3_aa: ASSHRVNEQY
v_call: TRBV13; j_call: TRBJ2-3; cdr3_aa: ASSRNPGAGGPDTQY
v_call: TRBV20-1; j_call: TRBJ1-2; cdr3_aa: SAGDRGSYGYT
v_call: TRBV27; j_call: TRBJ1-6; cdr3_aa: ASSKEPRNSPLH
v_call: TRBV9; j_call: TRBJ2-2; cdr3_aa: ASSQQAGINTGELF
v_call: TRBV4-3; j_call: TRBJ2-2; cdr3_aa: ASSHPDKGGVSGELF
v_call: TRBV5-1; j_call: TRBJ2-2; cdr3_aa: ASTTPGRSTGELF
v_call: TRBV29-1; j_call: TRBJ2-7; cdr3_aa: SVKPGQGPYEQY
v_call: TRBV9; j_call: TRBJ1-6; cdr3_aa: ASSVGTGGPPLH
v_call: TRBV7-9; j_call: TRBJ2-1; cdr3_aa: ASWETSGKDEQF
v_call: TRBV5-1; j_call: TRBJ2-1; cdr3_aa: ASSLGTDPTYNEQF
v_call: TRBV7-6; j_call: TRBJ2-5; cdr3_aa: ASSQSPRY
v_call: TRBV7-9; j_call: TRBJ1-1; cdr3_aa: ASSRHQRMNTEAF
v_call: TRBV14; j_call: TRBJ2-1; cdr3_aa: ASSQDISSYNEQF
v_call: TRBV29-1; j_call: TRBJ2-5; cdr3_aa: SASRTSGSETQY
v_call: TRBV6-6; j_call: TRBJ2-1; cdr3_aa: ASSLDGFNEQF
v_call: TRBV18; j_call: TRBJ2-4; cdr3_aa: ASSPTSWDIQY
v_call: TRBV24-1; j_call: TRBJ2-4; cdr3_aa: ARKGLAKNIQY
v_call: TRBV7-2; j_call: TRBJ2-7; cdr3_aa: ASSPRTPIEQY
v_call: TRBV20-1; j_call: TRBJ2-3; cdr3_aa: SARLPNTDTQY
v_call: TRBV12-3/TRBV12-4; j_call: TRBJ2-1; cdr3_aa: ASSLISTSGSRHEQF
v_call: TRBV5-1; j_call: TRBJ2-5; cdr3_aa: ASSLDGIETQY
v_call: TRBV20-1; j_call: TRBJ2-3; cdr3_aa: SARDLRPSRTDTQY